What follows are 15 T cell receptor beta chains derived from one specimen sequenced in a study of T cell responses to AZD1222 COVID-19 vaccine. Repertoires were generated with immunoSEQ multiplex PCR, while TCRdb's copy carries only in-frame clones and drops some. The sample's table shows under 150,000 clones. Material: peripheral blood. Receptor source: an adult in good health.

The chain joins TRBV4-1 to TRBJ1-2; 9 nucleotides match TRBD1. The ends lost 4 bases at V and 5 bases at J; junction bases unmatched: 20. The CDR3 covers 19 residues. Germline lookup yields CDR1 MGHRA and CDR2 YSYEKL. The CDR3 is CASSRGGQGSVSRGYGYTF. For the CDR3, the DNA is TGCGCCAGCAGCCGGGGGGGACAGGGATCTGTTTCGCGCGGTTATGGCTACACCTTC.

The chain recombines TRBV5-1 with TRBJ2-5; D is perhaps TRBD2 (6 bases). CDR3 length: 16 residues. CDR1 is SGHRS, CDR2 YFSETQ, per germline. Trimming removed 0 bases from V and 1 base from J, with 13 bases in between. CDR3 sequence: CASSLVLARTQETQYF. The CDR3 nucleotides read TGCGCCAGCAGCTTGGTGCTAGCGAGAACCCAAGAGACCCAGTACTTC.

This rearrangement joins TRBV6-1 to TRBJ2-1; TRBD2 agrees at 7 bases. Germline values: CDR1 MNHNS, CDR2 SASEGT. Unmatched junction bases numbered 14, after V lost 2 bases and J lost 7 bases. The CDR3 loop spans 17 amino acids. DNA of the CDR3: TGTGCCAGCAGTGAATGGGGCGGACTAGTTGCGGTAAATGAGCAGTTCTTC. Its translation is CASSEWGGLVAVNEQFF.

The chain is built from TRBV30 and TRBJ1-5; D is possibly TRBD1 (6 bases). This CDR3 contains 19 residues. V was shortened by 0 bases and J by 0 bases, with 21 bases between the two germline ends. Germline V gene lookup returns CDR1 GTSNPN and CDR2 SVGIG (reference sequence). CDR3 in DNA: TGTGCCTGGAGTGTACTGGGAGGACAGTTCGGGATTAGCAATCAGCCCCAGCATTTT. Translating it yields CAWSVLGGQFGISNQPQHF.

The V call is TRBV9, the J call TRBJ1-4; D might be TRBD1 (5 bases). This CDR3 has 14 amino acids. The germline V and J ends were trimmed by 0 bases and 6 bases, with 9 bases remaining between them. CDR1 and CDR2 (germline): SGDLS, YYNGEE. This CDR3 reads CASSVGGADEKLFF. For the CDR3, the DNA is TGTGCCAGCAGCGTAGGTGGGGCGGATGAAAAACTGTTTTTT.

The gene calls are TRBV1 and TRBJ2-1; TRBD2 is taken as the D call from the table, unchecked against the DNA. TRBV1 is given as a pseudogene. CDR3 length: 12 residues. The chain's CDR3 is CTSSQVASGQFF. DNA of the CDR3: TGCACCAGCAGCCAAGTGGCTAGCGGCCAGTTCTTC.

J is TRBJ2-1 and V is TRBV9, with 9 bases matching TRBD1. The CDR3 runs 15 residues. V lost 4 bases to trimming and J lost 2 bases; unmatched junction nucleotides: 4. Germline V gene data show CDR1 as SGDLS and CDR2 as YYNGEE. CDR3 sequence reads: CASSTDRGTYNEQFF. The CDR3 coding sequence is TGTGCCAGCAGCACCGACAGGGGGACCTACAATGAGCAGTTCTTC.

The chain uses TRBV9 and TRBJ1-6; D unresolved. The CDR3 is 14 residues long. Germline assignment: CDR1 SGDLS and CDR2 YYNGEE. The V gene lost 0 bases and the J gene lost 7 bases, with 8 bases spanning the gap. The CDR3 loop reads CASSVVAENSPLHF. The CDR3 region has the DNA TGTGCCAGCAGCGTAGTGGCAGAAAATTCACCCCTCCACTTT.

A word on this clone: Its ends do not fully match the called genes, so a read error is possible. CDR3 protein: CASSLGQGALF. In DNA, the CDR3 is TGTGCCAGCAGCCTGGGACAGGGGGCTCTCTTT. The V call is TRBV3-1 (or the pseudogene TRBV3-2), the J call TRBJ1-1; TRBD1 agrees at 12 bases. CDR3 length equals 11 residues. CDR1 LGHDT and CDR2 YNNKEL come from the germline V gene (reference sequence).

The chain recombines TRBV6-5 with TRBJ1-1; tentative D call: TRBD1 (5 bases). This CDR3 is built from 11 residues. Trimming left V 10 bases short and J 7 bases short, with 13 bases between. Germline CDR1 and CDR2: MNHEY and SVGAGI. The CDR3 nucleotides read TGTGCCACTCAGGGTTTCGGTGAAGCTTTCTTT. The encoded protein is CATQGFGEAFF.

This chain joins TRBV19 and TRBJ1-1; 9 positions match TRBD1. Germline CDR1 LNHDA, CDR2 SQIVND (reference sequence). This CDR3 has 14 amino acids. J lost 4 bases, V lost 6 bases, and 6 bases had no gene match. This CDR3 is CASRGTGRVTEAFF. The DNA of the CDR3 is TGTGCCAGTAGGGGGACAGGGCGTGTCACTGAAGCTTTCTTT.

V usage is TRBV5-1 and J usage is TRBJ1-6; 7 bases map to TRBD1. Germline V gene sequence: CDR1 SGHRS, CDR2 YFSETQ. There are 16 residues in the CDR3. The V gene end was trimmed by 0 bases and the J gene end by 5 bases; junction bases not matched to a gene: 5. The CDR3 bases are TGCGCCAGCAGCTTGGGTTACGGGACAGATAATTCACCCCTCCACTTT. Its translation: CASSLGYGTDNSPLHF.

The CDR3 nucleotides are TGTGCCAGTAGTTCCCGGACTAGCGGGGACACAGATACGCAGTATTTT. Protein product: CASSSRTSGDTDTQYF. This chain joins TRBV19 and TRBJ2-3; 12 nucleotides align to TRBD2. CDR3 length: 16 amino acids. Trimming removed 5 bases from V and 2 bases from J; junction bases left unmatched: 5. Germline V gene lookup returns CDR1 LNHDA and CDR2 SQIVND (reference sequence).

CDR3 in DNA: TGTGCCAGCAGCTTCCGACAGGGCATAGGGTCACCCCTCCACTTT. It codes for CASSFRQGIGSPLHF. The J gene is TRBJ1-6, the V gene TRBV7-2, with 7 positions matching TRBD1. The V and J ends lost 3 bases and 10 bases, in that order; junction bases with no gene match: 9. Looked up from germline, CDR1 is SGHTA and CDR2 is FQGNSA. The CDR3 is 15 amino acids.

As concerns this clone: At one of its ends the junction is not consistent with the germline gene, which may arise from a read error. The rearrangement links TRBV29-1 to TRBJ2-7, with D tentatively TRBD1 (5 bases). CDR3 length: 11 residues. From germline, CDR1 is SQVTM and CDR2 ANQGSEA. The CDR3: CSVEVGQGCMF. The CDR3 DNA follows: TGCAGCGTTGAAGTAGGGCAGGGCTGTATGTTC.